A single sample gave rise to the 21 T cell receptor beta chains below, sequenced in a study of shared clonotypes between healthy human individuals. Generated by immunoSEQ multiplex PCR, the TCRdb table keeps only in-frame clones and is missing some. The data contain about 1.1 million clones, around 78% of them singletons. Sequencing was done on a sample of memory CD4+ T cells from PBMCs. Subset: CD45RA-negative fraction. The receptors were sampled from a man aged 18 to 29 in good health. Some clones in this sample may be carry-over from other donors' samples.

This clone was seen once. This chain uses TRBV6-6 with TRBJ2-7; D is undetermined. Trimming stripped 6 bases from V and 8 bases from J, with 14 bases between. The CDR3 runs to 12 residues. From germline, CDR1 is MNHNY and CDR2 SVGAGI (reference sequence). In DNA form, the CDR3 reads TGTGCCAGCAGCCCCGACCCCAAAAAGCAGTACTTC. Residues: CASSPDPKKQYF.

This clone showed up just a few times. The gene calls are TRBV30 and TRBJ1-2; D gene ambiguous. V shed 2 bases and J shed 7 bases, with 5 bases lying between them. This CDR3 contains 10 residues. From germline, CDR1 is GTSNPN and CDR2 SVGIG (reference sequence). The CDR3 protein is CAWSWGGYTF. The DNA for the CDR3 is TGTGCCTGGAGTTGGGGTGGCTACACCTTC.

This rearrangement joins TRBV10-2 to TRBJ2-7; D remains unclear. Trimming removed 3 bases from V and 0 bases from J, with 9 bases in between. Germline CDR1 reads WSHSY; CDR2 reads SAAADI. The CDR3 is 14 amino acids. CDR3 sequence: CASSDLGNSYEQYF. The CDR3 nucleotides read TGCGCCAGCAGTGATCTCGGCAACTCCTACGAGCAGTACTTC.

This chain joins TRBV6-5 and TRBJ2-1; D is perhaps TRBD2 (5 bases). CDR3 length: 15 amino acids. Looked up from germline, CDR1 is MNHEY and CDR2 is SVGAGI. Trimming stripped 7 bases from V and 6 bases from J, with 19 bases between. CDR3 region: CASTREGAGRNEQFF. The CDR3 region has the DNA TGTGCCAGCACCCGGGAAGGTGCCGGGCGCAATGAGCAGTTCTTC.

At least ten counts were recorded for this clone. CDR3 amino acids: CSLGTDYGYTF. The CDR3 nucleotides are TGCAGCCTGGGGACAGACTATGGCTACACCTTC. The genes are TRBV29-1 and TRBJ1-2; 7 bases match TRBD1. The CDR3 runs 11 residues. From germline, CDR1 is SQVTM and CDR2 ANQGSEA. V was clipped by 8 bases and J by 3 bases; unmatched bases: 3.

The V call is TRBV5-1, the J call TRBJ1-2; D not certain. There are 14 residues in the CDR3. V was shortened by 0 bases and J by 5 bases, with 11 bases between the two germline ends. Germline V gene lookup returns CDR1 SGHRS and CDR2 YFSETQ. CDR3 in DNA: TGCGCCAGCAGCTTGGACAACCCCCGATATGGCTACACCTTC. This gives the protein CASSLDNPRYGYTF.

The V call is TRBV10-3, the J call TRBJ1-2; D is perhaps TRBD1 (6 bases). Germline CDR1 ENHRY, CDR2 SYGVKD. The CDR3 totals 14 residues. Trimming removed 4 bases from V and 0 bases from J, with 9 bases in between. The CDR3 loop is CAISGTGTNYGYTF. The CDR3 DNA is TGTGCCATCAGTGGCACAGGGACTAACTATGGCTACACCTTC.

The chain joins TRBV18 to TRBJ2-7; 7 bases line up with TRBD1. The V gene's germline CDR1 is KGHSH and CDR2 LQKENI. V gave up 5 bases and J gave up 3 bases; unmatched junction bases: 7. This CDR3 region has 14 residues. The CDR3 loop reads CASSGQAALYEQYF. The CDR3 coding sequence is TGTGCCAGCTCAGGACAGGCGGCCCTCTACGAGCAGTACTTC.

Notes on this clone: With only one base between it and a far larger clone, this is likely a read error. The sample carries other DNA sequences with the same CDR3. The chain combines TRBV7-8 with TRBJ1-1, with D unclear. This CDR3 spans 13 amino acids. CDR1 SGHVS and CDR2 FQNEAQ come from the germline V gene. Trimming cost V 1 base and J 1 base, with 4 bases left between them. CDR3: CASSLGENTEAFF. The CDR3 nucleotides read TGTGCCAGCAGCTTAGGTGAGAACACTGAAGCTTTCTTT.

The chain carries TRBV5-5 and TRBJ2-1, with TRBD2 as a possible D gene (5 bases). Trimming shortened V by 1 base and J by 2 bases, and 13 bases separated the two germline ends. This CDR3 is 16 amino acids long. Germline-derived CDR1 and CDR2 are SGHKS and YYEKEE (reference sequence). In DNA, the CDR3 is TGTGCCAGCAGCTTGTCAGGCGGGCGTACCTACAATGAGCAGTTCTTC. As protein: CASSLSGGRTYNEQFF. Filled out from reference TRBV5-5 and TRBJ2-1, the complete variable domain reads DAGVTQSPTHLIKTRGQQVTLRCSPISGHKSVSWYQQVLGQGPQFIFQYYEKEERGRGNFPDRFSARQFPNYSSELNVNALLLGDSALYLCASSLSGGRTYNEQFFGPGTRLTVL.

On this clone itself: This sample also contains other DNA sequences that code for the same CDR3. The chain carries TRBV5-4 and TRBJ2-2; D may correspond to TRBD1 or TRBD2 (6 bases each). Trimming took 0 bases from V and 3 from J, leaving 9 bases between them. Germline V gives CDR1 SGHNT, CDR2 YYREEE (reference sequence). This CDR3 comprises 15 residues. The CDR3 nucleotides are TGTGCCAGCAGCTTGGACAGGGAGGACACCGGGGAGCTGTTTTTT. Translating it yields CASSLDREDTGELFF.

The chain links TRBV6-1 to TRBJ2-1; possible D gene TRBD2, 7 bases. Germline CDR1 and CDR2: MNHNS and SASEGT. Trimming shortened V by 2 bases and J by 9 bases, and 17 bases separated the two germline ends. The CDR3 has 15 residues. Here the CDR3 reads CASSEYGGAPAEQFF. DNA for the CDR3: TGTGCCAGCAGTGAATATGGGGGGGCCCCCGCTGAGCAGTTCTTC.

V usage is TRBV30 and J usage is TRBJ2-2; tentatively, D is TRBD2 (5 bases). The CDR3 totals 14 residues. The germline V gene has CDR1 GTSNPN and CDR2 SVGIG (reference sequence). V was trimmed by 2 bases and J by 6 bases, leaving 13 bases between them. The CDR3 spells CAWSSGLEAGELFF. The CDR3 region has the DNA TGTGCCTGGAGTTCAGGACTGGAGGCCGGGGAGCTGTTTTTT. Supplemented by reference TRBV30 and TRBJ2-2, the full variable domain reads SQTIHQWPATLVQPVGSPLSLECTVEGTSNPNLYWYRQAAGRGLQLLFYSVGIGQISSEVPQNLSASRPQDRQFILSSKKLLLSDSGFYLCAWSSGLEAGELFFGEGSRLTVL.

The chain carries TRBV18 and TRBJ2-3; D ambiguous. Germline V gene data show CDR1 as KGHSH and CDR2 as LQKENI. Deletions cut 2 bases from V and 6 bases from J, with 3 bases between. This CDR3 comprises 11 residues. The CDR3 DNA reads TGTGCCAGCTCACCAATGGATACGCAGTATTTT. This translates into CASSPMDTQYF.

This clone was seen more than once but under ten times. In nucleotides, the CDR3 is TGTGCCAGCACCGCGACTAGAATTGGCGATGAGCAGTTCTTC. Protein sequence: CASTATRIGDEQFF. The chain uses TRBV7-8 and TRBJ2-1; D is perhaps TRBD2 (6 bases). The CDR3 is made up of 14 amino acids. CDR1 SGHVS and CDR2 FQNEAQ come from the germline V gene. V shed 7 bases and J shed 8 bases, with 18 bases lying between them.

The chain is built from TRBV18 and TRBJ1-1; D is unresolved. Trimming stripped 3 bases from V and 5 bases from J, with 16 bases between. CDR1 is KGHSH, CDR2 LQKENI, per germline. This CDR3 spans 15 amino acids. CDR3 nucleotides: TGTGCCAGCTCACCCGGAGTCGTGCTATCGACTGAAGCTTTCTTT. Protein product: CASSPGVVLSTEAFF.

The count of this clone is one. The gene calls are TRBV11-2 and TRBJ2-3; 7 bases fit TRBD2. CDR3 size: 14 residues. The junction had 4 bases not matched to a gene; V was cut back by 3 bases and J by 4 bases. Germline CDR1 is SGHAT and CDR2 is FQNNGV. The CDR3 DNA reads as TGTGCCAGCAGCTTGGGGGGGTTAGCAGATACGCAGTATTTT. This encodes CASSLGGLADTQYF. The full variable domain, its missing parts supplied by reference TRBV11-2 and TRBJ2-3, is EAGVAQSPRYKIIEKRQSVAFWCNPISGHATLYWYQQILGQGPKLLIQFQNNGVVDDSQLPKDRFSAERLKGVDSTLKIQPAKLEDSAVYLCASSLGGLADTQYFGPGTRLTVL.

Regarding this clone: Other nucleotide sequences in the sample specify the same CDR3. V is TRBV7-2 and J is TRBJ1-2; perhaps TRBD1 as D (6 bases). CDR1 is SGHTA and CDR2 is FQGNSA in the germline V gene. The CDR3 spans 14 residues. The V end lost 2 bases, the J end lost 4 bases, and 11 bases lay between the germline ends. CDR3 loop: CASSLRGAGYGYTF. CDR3 nucleotides: TGTGCCAGCAGCTTACGGGGGGCAGGCTATGGCTACACCTTC.

CDR3 amino acids: CASSPSPLSYNEQFF. The CDR3 DNA sequence: TGCGCCAGCAGCCCCTCCCCCCTTTCCTACAATGAGCAGTTCTTC. The V and J genes are TRBV5-1 and TRBJ2-1; D uncertain. The CDR3 has 15 amino acids. Germline V CDR1 and CDR2: SGHRS, YFSETQ. The germline V and J ends were trimmed by 4 bases and 1 base, with 12 bases remaining between them.

The genes are TRBV7-6 and TRBJ2-2, with D unresolved. V shed 5 bases and J shed 1 base, with 11 bases lying between them. The CDR3 runs 15 residues. Germline assignment: CDR1 SGHVS and CDR2 FNYEAQ. DNA for the CDR3: TGTGCCAGCAGCCCCCGTTGGCAGAACACCGGGGAGCTGTTTTTT. This translates into CASSPRWQNTGELFF.

The chain is built from TRBV7-8 and TRBJ2-5, with D unresolved. With 4 bases removed from V and 5 bases from J, the gap between germline ends came to 14 bases. The CDR3 has 14 amino acids. CDR1 and CDR2 (germline): SGHVS, FQNEAQ. The chain's CDR3 is CASSYLSDGETQYF. Here the CDR3 DNA reads TGTGCCAGCAGCTACCTTTCAGACGGGGAGACCCAGTACTTC. Complete variable domain (other parts from reference TRBV7-8 and TRBJ2-5): GAGVSQSPRYKVAKRGQDVALRCDPISGHVSLFWYQQALGQGPEFLTYFQNEAQLDKSGLPSDRFFAERPEGSVSTLKIQRTQQEDSAVYLCASSYLSDGETQYFGPGTRLLVL.